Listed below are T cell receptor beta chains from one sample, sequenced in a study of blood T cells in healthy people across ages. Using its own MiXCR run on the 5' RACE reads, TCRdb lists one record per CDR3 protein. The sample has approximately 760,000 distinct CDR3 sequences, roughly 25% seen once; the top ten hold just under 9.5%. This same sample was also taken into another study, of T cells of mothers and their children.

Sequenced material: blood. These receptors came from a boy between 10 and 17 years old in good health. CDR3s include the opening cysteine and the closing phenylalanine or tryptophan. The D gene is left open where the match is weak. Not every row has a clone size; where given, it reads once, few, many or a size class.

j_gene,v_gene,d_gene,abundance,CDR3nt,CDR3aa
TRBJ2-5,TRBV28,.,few,TGTGCCAGCAGTGGTTCGGCTATTCAAGAGACCCAGTACTTC,CASSGSAIQETQYF
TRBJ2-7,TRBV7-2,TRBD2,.,TGTGCCAGCAGCTTAGGACTAGCGGACCTTGAAAGATTAGGCGAGCAGTACTTC,CASSLGLADLERLGEQYF
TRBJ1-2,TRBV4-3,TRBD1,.,TGCGCCAGCAGCCAAGATAGGGACAGGGGAGATGGCTACACCTTC,CASSQDRDRGDGYTF
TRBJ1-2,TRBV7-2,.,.,TGTGCCAGCAGCTTAGGTCGGCAGGGAGCCATCGGCTACACCTTC,CASSLGRQGAIGYTF
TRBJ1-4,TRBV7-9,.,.,TGTGCCAGCAGCTCAACGGGAGCTAATGAAAAACTGTTTTTT,CASSSTGANEKLFF
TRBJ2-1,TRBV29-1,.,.,TGCAGCGCTGATCCTGAGAATGAGCAGTTCTTC,CSADPENEQFF
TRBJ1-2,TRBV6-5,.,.,TGTGCCAGCAGTTACTCGAGTGGGGCAGGGCAAGCTAAAGTCTATGGCTACACCTTC,CASSYSSGAGQAKVYGYTF
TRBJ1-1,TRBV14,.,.,TGTGCCAGCAGCCGAGAGATGCGTCTGAACACTGAAGCTTTCTTT,CASSREMRLNTEAFF
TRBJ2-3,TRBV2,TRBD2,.,TGTGCCAGCAGTGTACTAGCGGGAGGCGCAGATACGCAGTATTTT,CASSVLAGGADTQYF
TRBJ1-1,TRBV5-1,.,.,TGCGCCAGCAGCGTAGGGGGGGACAACACTGAAGCTTTCTTT,CASSVGGDNTEAFF
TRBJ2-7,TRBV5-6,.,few,TGTGCCAGCACGGACAGAAAAGTCCCCTACGAGCAGTACTTC,CASTDRKVPYEQYF
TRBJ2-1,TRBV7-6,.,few,TGTGCCAGCAGCCTAGGGGGGAAAGGAGACAATGAGCAGTTCTTC,CASSLGGKGDNEQFF
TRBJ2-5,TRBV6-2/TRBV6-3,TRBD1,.,TGTGCCAGCACCACCTGGGGACAGCCCCAAGAGACCCAGTACTTC,CASTTWGQPQETQYF
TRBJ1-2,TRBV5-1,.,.,TGCGCCAGCAGCCCGATGGGGGGGGCTGACTATGGCTACACCTTC,CASSPMGGADYGYTF
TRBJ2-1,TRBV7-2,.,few,TGTGCCAGCAGCTTGTCCGGGCAGACCGCCTACAATGAGCAGTTCTTC,CASSLSGQTAYNEQFF
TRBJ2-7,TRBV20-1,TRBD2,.,TGCAGTGCTAGAGTACTAGCGGGGGGGCCCTACGAGCAGTACTTC,CSARVLAGGPYEQYF
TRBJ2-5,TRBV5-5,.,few,TGTGCCAGCGACAACAGTGAAGAGACCCAGTACTTC,CASDNSEETQYF
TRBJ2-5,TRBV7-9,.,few,TGTGCCAGCAGCCCTACCTCTTGGGCCGGAGAAGAGACCCAGTACTTC,CASSPTSWAGEETQYF
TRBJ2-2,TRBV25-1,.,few,TGTGCCAGCAGGGAGGGCACCGGGGAGCTGTTTTTT,CASREGTGELFF
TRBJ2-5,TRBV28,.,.,TGTGCCAGCAGTTTATGGGTGCCGGGACTGGAGGACAGGCAGTACTTC,CASSLWVPGLEDRQYF
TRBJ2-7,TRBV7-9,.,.,TGTGCCAGCAGCGTAGAGGGTCCCGAGCAGTACTTC,CASSVEGPEQYF
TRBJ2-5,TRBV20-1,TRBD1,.,TGCAGTGCTAGCTGGGGACAGGGGGCGTGGGAGCAGTACTTC,CSASWGQGAWEQYF
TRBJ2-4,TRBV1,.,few,TGCACCGGGACCAGCGGGAGAAACAAAAACATTCAGTACTTC,CTGTSGRNKNIQYF
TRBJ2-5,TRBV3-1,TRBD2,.,TGTGCCAGCAGCCAAGAATGGACTAGCGGCAAAGAGACCCAGTACTTC,CASSQEWTSGKETQYF
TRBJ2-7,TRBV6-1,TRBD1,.,TGTGCCAGCATCAGGGGGCGAGGCAACGAGCAGTACTTC,CASIRGRGNEQYF
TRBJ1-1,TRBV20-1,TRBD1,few,TGCAGTGCTAGTTCGGACAGGGTGAACACTGAAGCTTTCTTT,CSASSDRVNTEAFF
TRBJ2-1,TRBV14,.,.,TGTGCCAGCAGCCAAGTTATGGCTAGCCGGAATGAGCAGTTCTTC,CASSQVMASRNEQFF
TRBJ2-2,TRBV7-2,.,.,TGTGCCAGCAGCTTCAGTTGGGGCGTCGGGACCGGGGAGCTGTTTTTT,CASSFSWGVGTGELFF
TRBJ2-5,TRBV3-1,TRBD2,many,TGTGCCAGCAGCTGGACTAGTCAAGAGACCCAGTACTTC,CASSWTSQETQYF
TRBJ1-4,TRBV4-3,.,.,TGCGCCAGCAGCCAAGATAGGGACGGCGGCTCTGAAAAACTGTTTTTT,CASSQDRDGGSEKLFF
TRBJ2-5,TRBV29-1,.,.,TGCAGCGCTCGGGGCAGGGGAAAAGAGACCCAGTACTTC,CSARGRGKETQYF
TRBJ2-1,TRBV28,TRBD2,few,TGTGCCAGCAGCGACCTCCCTGGGAGGGCCGGCAATGAGCAGTTCTTC,CASSDLPGRAGNEQFF
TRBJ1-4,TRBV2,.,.,TGTGCCAGCAGGCGGGCTTCTAATGAAAAACTGTTTTTT,CASRRASNEKLFF
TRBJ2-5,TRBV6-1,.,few,TGTGCCAGCAGTGAGGTAAATGCGTACCAAGAGACCCAGTACTTC,CASSEVNAYQETQYF
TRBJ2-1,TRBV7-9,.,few,TGTGCCAGCAGCCGGGGTGGTGGGTCCTACAATGAGCAGTTCTTC,CASSRGGGSYNEQFF
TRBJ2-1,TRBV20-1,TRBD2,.,TGCAGTGCCCCAACCGCACTAGCGGACCATTACAATGAGCAGTTCTTC,CSAPTALADHYNEQFF
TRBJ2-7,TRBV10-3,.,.,TGTGCCATCAGTGAGTCCGGTCGGTCGACAAGGGACTACGAGCAGTACTTC,CAISESGRSTRDYEQYF
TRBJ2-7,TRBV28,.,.,TGCGTGATTGGCCCCAACTACGAGCAGTACTTC,CVIGPNYEQYF
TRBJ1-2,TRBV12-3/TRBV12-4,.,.,TGTGCCAGTTCCCCCGGGGGGATGGGGTATGGCTACACCTTC,CASSPGGMGYGYTF
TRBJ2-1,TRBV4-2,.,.,TGTGCCAGCAGTCCCCTGACGGATAACAATGAGCAGTTCTTC,CASSPLTDNNEQFF
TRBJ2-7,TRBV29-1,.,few,TGCAGCGTTGAAGGGGGCCCTATGGAGCAGTACTTC,CSVEGGPMEQYF
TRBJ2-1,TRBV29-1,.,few,TGCAGCGCCCTGGGACTCCGACTAGTCCGGGAGCAGTTCTTC,CSALGLRLVREQFF
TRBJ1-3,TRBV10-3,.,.,TGTGCCATCAGGGAACCAGGAGTGAGCTCTGGAAACACCATATATTTT,CAIREPGVSSGNTIYF
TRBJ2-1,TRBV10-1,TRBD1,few,TGCGCCAGCAGTGAGTCGGCAGGGGGCTTAAGGGATGAGCAGTTCTTC,CASSESAGGLRDEQFF
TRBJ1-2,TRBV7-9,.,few,TGTGCCAGCAGCTTAGATGTGGACACTGTTCTCTATGGCTACACCTTC,CASSLDVDTVLYGYTF
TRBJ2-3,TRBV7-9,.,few,TGTGCCAGCCAACCAGAGGGGATAACAGATACGCAGTATTTT,CASQPEGITDTQYF
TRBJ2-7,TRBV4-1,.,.,TGCGCCAGCAGAAAAGTCGTCCAGGGCGGTGACGAGCAGTACTTC,CASRKVVQGGDEQYF
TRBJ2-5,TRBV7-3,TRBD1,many,TGTGCCAGCAGCCCGGGACAGAAACAAGAGACCCAGTACTTC,CASSPGQKQETQYF
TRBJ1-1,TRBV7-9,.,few,TGTGCCAGCAGCTCAGAAAGAGATGGTCCTGAAGCTTTCTTT,CASSSERDGPEAFF
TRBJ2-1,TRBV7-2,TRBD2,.,TGTGCCAGCAGCTTAGAGCCGGGAGGGCCTGGCAATGAGCAGTTCTTC,CASSLEPGGPGNEQFF
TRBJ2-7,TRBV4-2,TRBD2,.,TGTGCCAGCAGCCAAGAACTAGCGGGGGTCGCCTACGAGCAGTACTTC,CASSQELAGVAYEQYF